This passage covers 10 T cell receptor beta chains from one sample sequenced in a study of chronic HIV infection and antiretroviral therapy. TCRdb analysed the 5' RACE reads with MiXCR anew, one entry per CDR3 protein. The repertoire has more than 30,000 distinct CDR3 sequences, 7% to 10% of them found once; the top ten carry over 2%. Sequencing input: peripheral blood. Receptor source: an adult who had HIV and had not received antiretroviral therapy, or was an uninfected healthy control (not recorded which).

This clonotype has a handful of counts. The chain uses TRBV5-6 and TRBJ1-6, with 7 bases identical to TRBD1. V was clipped by 3 bases and J by 6 bases; unmatched bases: 3. This CDR3 contains 14 residues. The V gene's germline CDR1 is SGHDT and CDR2 YYEEEE. The CDR3 sequence is CASSSGQTNSPLHF. CDR3 DNA sequence: TGTGCCAGCAGCTCGGGACAGACTAATTCACCCCTCCACTTT. The full variable domain, rest sourced from reference TRBV5-6 and TRBJ1-6, is DAGVTQSPTHLIKTRGQQVTLRCSPKSGHDTVSWYQQALGQGPQFIFQYYEEEERQRGNFPDRFSGHQFPNYSSELNVNALLLGDSALYLCASSSGQTNSPLHFGNGTRLTVT.

This chain connects TRBV29-1 to TRBJ2-2, with D possibly matching TRBD1 (5 bases). The V end was cut by 0 bases, the J end by 0 bases, with 5 bases between. CDR1 is SQVTM and CDR2 is ANQGSEA in the germline V gene. The CDR3 sequence is 14 residues long. CDR3 nucleotide sequence: TGCAGCGTTGAAGAAGGGGCGAACACCGGGGAGCTGTTTTTT. This codes for CSVEEGANTGELFF.

This clonotype was seen only a few times. The rearrangement joins TRBV12-3 or TRBV12-4 to TRBJ2-3; 9 positions agree with TRBD1. With 7 bases clipped from V and 1 base from J, the junction kept 6 bases outside the gene matches. This CDR3 spans 15 amino acids. The CDR3, as DNA: TGTGCCAGCACCCACAGGGGGCAGGGCACAGATACGCAGTATTTT. Translating it yields CASTHRGQGTDTQYF.

This clonotype was seen many times. J is TRBJ2-7 and V is TRBV4-1; no reliable D call. V was shortened by 4 bases and J by 7 bases, with 8 bases between the two germline ends. Germline V gene lookup returns CDR1 MGHRA and CDR2 YSYEKL. This CDR3 comprises 11 residues. CDR3 region: CASSRRGEQYF. The CDR3 DNA reads as TGCGCCAGCAGCCGTCGAGGAGAGCAGTACTTC.

This clonotype was seen ten or more times. The rearrangement uses TRBV29-1 and TRBJ1-1, with 9 bases fitting TRBD1. Germline CDR1 SQVTM, CDR2 ANQGSEA. The CDR3 is 13 residues long. Germline trimming cut 4 bases from V and 8 bases from J; bases unmatched to any gene: 8. The CDR3 DNA is TGCAGCGTTGGACCGGGACAGGGAGGCGAAGCTTTCTTT. Its protein is CSVGPGQGGEAFF.

This clonotype appeared many times. V usage is TRBV18 and J usage is TRBJ1-4; 10 nucleotides line up with TRBD1. The ends lost 3 bases at V and 8 bases at J; junction bases unmatched: 9. The CDR3 contains 16 residues. Germline loops: CDR1 KGHSH, CDR2 LQKENI. This chain's CDR3 is CASSPQDGTGVEKLFF. In DNA form, the CDR3 reads TGTGCCAGCTCACCGCAAGATGGGACAGGGGTAGAAAAACTGTTTTTT.

This clonotype was seen ten or more times. V and J are TRBV28 and TRBJ2-1, with 11 bases matching TRBD2. The CDR3 totals 13 residues. The trim removed 5 bases at V and 10 bases at J, leaving 4 bases unmatched. Germline V gene sequence: CDR1 MDHEN, CDR2 SYDVKM. The CDR3 protein is CASSIRLAGEQFF. CDR3 coding DNA: TGTGCCAGCAGTATTAGACTAGCGGGGGAGCAGTTCTTC.

This clonotype has a count of ten or more. V usage is TRBV3-1 and J usage is TRBJ1-5; D gene unclear. In germline, CDR1 is LGHDT, CDR2 YNNKEL (reference sequence). The CDR3 is made up of 14 amino acids. V shed 3 bases and J shed 1 base, with 7 bases lying between them. CDR3 coding DNA: TGTGCCAGCAGCCATCAAGGGAGCAATCAGCCCCAGCATTTT. Its translation is CASSHQGSNQPQHF.

The table lists this clonotype with many counts. The rearrangement joins TRBV4-3 to TRBJ2-3, with 11 bases lining up with TRBD2. The CDR3 covers 16 residues. Trimming removed 0 bases from V and 8 bases from J; junction bases left unmatched: 7. Germline assignment: CDR1 LGHNA and CDR2 YSLEER. CDR3 DNA: TGCGCCAGCAGCCAAGATCCTAGCGGGGGGTCCGGTACGCAGTATTTT. Protein: CASSQDPSGGSGTQYF.

The count of this clonotype is one. A much larger clone differs by one base, so this may be a read error. The CDR3 reads CASSQATLTEAFF. In DNA, the CDR3 is TGCGCCAGCAGCCAAGCCACCCTCACTGAAGCTTTCTTT. This chain connects TRBV4-1 to TRBJ1-1; D gene ambiguous. V dropped 1 base and J dropped 4 bases, with 7 bases sitting between them. Germline values: CDR1 MGHRA, CDR2 YSYEKL. The CDR3 runs to 13 residues.